This is a list of T cell receptor beta chains from one sample in a study of cytomegalovirus exposure and HLA in healthy donors. Measured with immunoSEQ multiplex PCR; TCRdb has only the in-frame clones, and not every one. The sample holds around 99,000 clones, just under 70% seen once. Source material: PBMCs. The receptor source for this set is a woman aged 70-85 years in good health and CMV-seropositive. CDR3s include the opening cysteine and the closing phenylalanine or tryptophan. A D gene is named only where the DNA matches it firmly. Some rows have no size entry. The others give once, few or many, or a class for an expanded clone.

TRBJ1-2 | NA | NA | TRBV30 | TGTGCCTGGAGTAGGGGCAACTATGGCTACACCTTC | CAWSRGNYGYTF
TRBJ1-5 | NA | NA | TRBV5-1 | TGCGCCAGCAGCTTGGAGGCGGATCAGCCCCAGCATTTT | CASSLEADQPQHF
TRBJ1-1 | NA | NA | TRBV6-4 | TGTGCCAGCAGTCCCTCAGGGATGACTGAAGCTTTCTTT | CASSPSGMTEAFF
TRBJ1-1 | TRBD1 | NA | TRBV25-1 | TGTGCCAGCATCCCAAACAGGGGACTCCCCGGGAACACTGAAGCTTTCTTT | CASIPNRGLPGNTEAFF
TRBJ2-7 | NA | once | TRBV5-1 | TGCGCCAGCAGCGGAGGACAGATTTCGTCCTACGAGCAGTACTTC | CASSGGQISSYEQYF
TRBJ2-7 | NA | few | TRBV5-5 | TGTGCCAGCAGCCTGACTGATAGCTCCTACGAGCAGTACTTC | CASSLTDSSYEQYF
TRBJ2-5 | TRBD2 | NA | TRBV7-8 | TGTGCCAGCAGCCCGGGACTAGCGGGGGGCCTCGGGGAGACCCAGTACTTC | CASSPGLAGGLGETQYF
TRBJ1-2 | NA | NA | TRBV5-1 | TGCGCCAGCAGTAGGGAGCAGGCTGGCTATGGCTACACCTTC | CASSREQAGYGYTF
TRBJ1-5 | TRBD1 | NA | TRBV9 | TGTGCCAGCAGCCCGAGGGGACAGAGCAATCAGCCCCAGCATTTT | CASSPRGQSNQPQHF
TRBJ1-4 | NA | NA | TRBV5-4 | TGTGCCAGCAGCTTAAAGTCGGGTATAGATGAAAAACTGTTTTTT | CASSLKSGIDEKLFF
TRBJ2-5 | TRBD2 | NA | TRBV6-6 | TGTGCCAGCAGTTACTCGGCTAGCGGGGGCGGGACCCAGTACTTC | CASSYSASGGGTQYF
TRBJ2-1 | TRBD2 | few | TRBV30 | TGTGCCTGGAGTGTAATAGCGGGGGGGCCGTTATACAATGAGCAGTTCTTC | CAWSVIAGGPLYNEQFF
TRBJ1-2 | NA | few | TRBV18 | TGTGCCAGCTCACCACCCGCAGTCCAGTATGGCTACACCTTC | CASSPPAVQYGYTF
TRBJ2-7 | NA | few | TRBV11-2 | TGTGCCAGCAGCCCCCTACAGGGCAGGGGACCCTACGAGCAGTACTTC | CASSPLQGRGPYEQYF
TRBJ2-3 | NA | NA | TRBV5-4 | TGTGCCAGCAGCTCGCCGACAGGAAGGAGCGCAGATACGCAGTATTTT | CASSSPTGRSADTQYF
TRBJ2-7 | NA | few | TRBV5-6 | TGTGCCAGCACACGAGACAGCTCCTACGAGCAGTACTTC | CASTRDSSYEQYF
TRBJ2-2 | TRBD2 | few | TRBV7-6 | TGTGCCAGCAGCCCCCCTAGCGGGGGGAACACCGGGGAGCTGTTTTTT | CASSPPSGGNTGELFF
TRBJ2-1 | TRBD2 | NA | TRBV10-3 | TGTGCCATCAGTGAGAGGGCGGGGGGCCTCGGTTTTAATGAGCAGTTCTTC | CAISERAGGLGFNEQFF
TRBJ2-3 | TRBD2 | NA | TRBV15 | TGTGCCACCAGCGGGGGGACTAGCGGGGGGCCAAGCACAGATACGCAGTATTTT | CATSGGTSGGPSTDTQYF
TRBJ2-3 | TRBD2 | few | TRBV10-2 | TGCGCCAGCAGAGAACTAGCGGGGGCTAGCACAGATACGCAGTATTTT | CASRELAGASTDTQYF
TRBJ2-7 | TRBD2 | NA | TRBV7-8 | TGTGCCAGCAGCTTAGGACTAGCGTGGGAGCAGTACTTC | CASSLGLAWEQYF
TRBJ2-7 | TRBD1 | NA | TRBV7-2 | TGTGCCAGCAGCTTGGACAGGGCACTCTCCTACGAGCAGTACTTC | CASSLDRALSYEQYF
TRBJ2-7 | TRBD1 | NA | TRBV29-1 | TGCAGCGTTGAAGATCAAGGGACAGGACGCTACGAGCAGTACTTC | CSVEDQGTGRYEQYF
TRBJ1-4 | TRBD1 | NA | TRBV10-1 | TGCGCCAGCAGTTCGGGACAGGCAACTAATGAAAAACTGTTTTTT | CASSSGQATNEKLFF
TRBJ1-2 | TRBD1 | NA | TRBV6-4 | TGTGCCAGCAGCCGGGACAGGAACTATGGCTACACCTTC | CASSRDRNYGYTF
TRBJ2-2 | NA | NA | TRBV5-1 | TGCGCCAGCAGCTTGGTCGTCGGAGGAGGGGGCAGGAGCACCGGGGAGCTGTTTTTT | CASSLVVGGGGRSTGELFF
TRBJ1-5 | NA | NA | TRBV19 | TGTGCCAGTATCCCCCAGGGGACGCCTCAGGATCAGCCCCAGCATTTT | CASIPQGTPQDQPQHF
TRBJ1-2 | TRBD1 | NA | TRBV18 | TGTGCCAGCTCACCACCGGGGACAGGGGCCGGCTACACCTTC | CASSPPGTGAGYTF
TRBJ2-5 | TRBD2 | NA | TRBV9 | TGTGCCAGCAGCGTGGGGGGGGTTCAAGAGACCCAGTACTTC | CASSVGGVQETQYF
TRBJ2-3 | TRBD2 | NA | TRBV29-1 | TGCAGCGTTGGGCTAGCGGGAGTCACAGATACGCAGTATTTT | CSVGLAGVTDTQYF
TRBJ2-3 | TRBD1 | NA | TRBV20-1 | TGCAGGGCGGGACAGGCAACGGGGTATTTT | CRAGQATGYF
TRBJ1-2 | NA | NA | TRBV19 | TGTGCCAGTCGGGGAATGGCCGGTGGACTTAACTATGGCTACACCTTC | CASRGMAGGLNYGYTF
TRBJ1-1 | NA | few | TRBV6-5 | TGTGCCAGCAGTTACTCCCCAGGGACTGAAGCTTTCTTT | CASSYSPGTEAFF
TRBJ2-2 | NA | few | TRBV27 | TGTGCCAGCAGAATGGTAGCGGCGAACACCGGGGAGCTGTTTTTT | CASRMVAANTGELFF
TRBJ2-1 | TRBD1 | NA | TRBV7-6 | TGTGCCAGCAGCTTAGCTCCGGGACAGGGACCCTACAATGAGCAGTTCTTC | CASSLAPGQGPYNEQFF
TRBJ1-4 | NA | NA | TRBV7-2 | TGTGCCAGCAGCTCCCAACCGGGGGTCAATGAAAAACTGTTTTTT | CASSSQPGVNEKLFF
TRBJ2-7 | TRBD1 | NA | TRBV7-2 | TGTGCCAGCAGCTTATCCGGGACAGGTACCTACGAGCAGTACTTC | CASSLSGTGTYEQYF
TRBJ2-5 | TRBD1 | NA | TRBV25-1 | TGTGCCAGCAGTGAATGGGGACAGGGGAGTCGACGAGAGACCCAGTACTTC | CASSEWGQGSRRETQYF
TRBJ2-1 | NA | NA | TRBV19 | TGTGCCAGTAGCTTTTCGGAGGGGCTTCATGAGCAGTTCTTC | CASSFSEGLHEQFF
TRBJ2-7 | NA | NA | TRBV5-4 | TGTGCCAGCAGCCATTCCCGCAGGGATGCCGAGCAGTACTTC | CASSHSRRDAEQYF
TRBJ1-1 | TRBD1 | NA | TRBV10-3 | TGTGCCAACCAGGGGGTCAACACTGAAGCTTTCTTT | CANQGVNTEAFF
TRBJ1-5 | NA | few | TRBV13 | TGTGCCAGCAGCCAAGGGGATCAGCCCCAGCATTTT | CASSQGDQPQHF
TRBJ1-5 | NA | NA | TRBV25-1 | TGTGCCAGCAGTGAGGTGGGATATCAGGGTCAGCCCCAGCATTTT | CASSEVGYQGQPQHF
TRBJ2-5 | NA | NA | TRBV18 | TGTGCCAGCTCACTTTCGGGGACTTGGGAGACCCAGTACTTC | CASSLSGTWETQYF
TRBJ1-1 | NA | NA | TRBV18 | TGTGCCAGCTCACCGCAGGGCGACACTGAAGCTTTCTTT | CASSPQGDTEAFF
TRBJ2-1 | TRBD2 | many | TRBV19 | TGTGCCAGTAGTATAACCAGCGGGGGAGCAACTTCCAATGAGCAGTTCTTC | CASSITSGGATSNEQFF
TRBJ1-3 | NA | few | TRBV13 | TGTGCCAGCAGCTTGCAGGGTATAGGAAACACCATATATTTT | CASSLQGIGNTIYF
TRBJ1-2 | NA | once | TRBV6-5 | TGTGCCAGCAGCCTGGACAGCCCTAACTATGGCTACACCTTC | CASSLDSPNYGYTF
TRBJ2-7 | TRBD1 | NA | TRBV18 | TGTGCCAGCTCACCGCTCAGGGGGCAGGACGAGCAGTACTTC | CASSPLRGQDEQYF
TRBJ2-5 | TRBD2 | NA | TRBV5-1 | TGCGCCAGCAACCGGGGAACAGCGGGGGTACAAGAGACCCAGTACTTC | CASNRGTAGVQETQYF
TRBJ2-7 | TRBD1 | NA | TRBV15 | TGTGCCACCAGCGAGGACAGGAACTCCTACGAGCAGTACTTC | CATSEDRNSYEQYF
TRBJ2-1 | TRBD2 | NA | TRBV29-1 | TGCAGCGTCGGAGGGGATAGCGGGGGCTACAATGAGCAGTTCTTC | CSVGGDSGGYNEQFF
TRBJ1-1 | NA | NA | TRBV6-5 | TGTGCCAGCAGAGCGGCAGGGGAGAACACTGAAGCTTTCTTT | CASRAAGENTEAFF
TRBJ1-1 | TRBD1 | medium-sized | TRBV5-6 | TGTGCCAGCAGCACTCGGACAGGGACTGAAGCTTTCTTT | CASSTRTGTEAFF
TRBJ1-5 | TRBD1 | few | TRBV27 | TGTGCCAGCGGGGGACAGACTAGCAATCAGCCCCAGCATTTT | CASGGQTSNQPQHF
TRBJ2-1 | TRBD2 | NA | TRBV9 | TGTGCCAGCAGCGTAGTTACTAGCGGGGGAAGTGAGCAGTTCTTC | CASSVVTSGGSEQFF
TRBJ2-7 | TRBD1 | NA | TRBV6-5 | TGTGCCAGCAGTTATCGGCCACAGGGGAACGAGCAGTACTTC | CASSYRPQGNEQYF
TRBJ1-3 | NA | few | TRBV30 | TGTGCCGTAATTCCACAGGTTCACTCTGGAAACACCATATATTTT | CAVIPQVHSGNTIYF